Below, 19 T cell receptor beta chains from the same sample are listed, as sequenced in a study of vaccination effects on CD4 cells after COVID-19. Their specific antigens are unknown. Profiling relied on immunoSEQ multiplex PCR, and the TCRdb table lists in-frame clones only, not all of them. This table holds over 65,000 clones, around 77% found once. Isolation of CD4+ T cells took place after less than twelve days of culture. Source: CD4+ T cells from PBMCs cultured without peptide, taken before COVID-19 vaccination. Source of these receptors: a human donor who received a COVID-19 vaccine.

The gene calls are TRBV24-1 and TRBJ2-7; D may match TRBD1 or TRBD2 (6 bases each). The germline CDR1 and CDR2 sequences are KGHDR and SFDVKD. Trimming pared 4 bases from V and 5 bases from J, leaving 20 bases between. The CDR3 has 16 amino acids. This CDR3 is CATSDPHGPEGDEQYV. DNA of the CDR3: TGTGCCACCAGTGACCCTCACGGCCCGGAGGGGGACGAGCAGTACGTC.

The rearrangement links TRBV5-5 to TRBJ2-7; no definite D call. Between the trimmed V and J ends, which lost 2 bases and 2 bases, there was a span of 11 bases. The CDR3 runs to 14 residues. Per germline, CDR1 SGHKS and CDR2 YYEKEE (reference sequence). Here the CDR3 DNA reads TGTGCCAGCAGCTTCTTAGTAAGTCCCTACGAGCAGTACGTC. It codes for CASSFLVSPYEQYV.

V usage is TRBV24-1 and J usage is TRBJ2-5, with D maybe TRBD2 (6 bases). Germline assignment: CDR1 KGHDR and CDR2 SFDVKD. The germline V and J ends were trimmed by 12 bases and 2 bases, with 18 bases remaining between them. This CDR3 is 14 amino acids long. As DNA, the CDR3 is TGTGCCTCGAGCCCGGCAGGGAGGCAAGAGACCCAGTACTTC. Amino acid sequence: CASSPAGRQETQYF.

This chain connects TRBV11-2 to TRBJ2-3, with TRBD2 matching over 7 bases. The CDR3 runs 17 residues. Trimming took 0 bases from V and 4 from J; bases not matched to a gene: 10. Germline CDR1 is SGHAT and CDR2 is FQNNGV. CDR3: CASSLEGSGPPSDTQYF. CDR3 sequence (DNA): TGTGCCAGCAGCTTAGAGGGTAGCGGGCCACCCTCAGATACGCAGTATTTT.

The chain carries TRBV30 and TRBJ1-5; D gene unclear. This CDR3 is built from 13 residues. Trimming left V 0 bases short and J 7 bases short, with 10 bases between. Per germline, CDR1 GTSNPN and CDR2 SVGIG (reference sequence). The CDR3 DNA reads as TGTGCCTGGAGTGTAGCCCACGCGCAGCCCCAGCATTTT. Its protein product is CAWSVAHAQPQHF.

This clone showed up just a few times. V gene TRBV12-5 combines with J gene TRBJ1-3; D gene uncertain. Germline-derived CDR1 and CDR2 are LGHNT and FRNRAP. The CDR3 is 13 amino acids. The V and J ends lost 6 bases and 0 bases respectively, with 6 bases between them. The CDR3 region has the DNA TGTGCTAGTGGCTTCGGCTCTGGAAACACCATATATTTT. This encodes CASGFGSGNTIYF. Based on the CDR3 plus reference TRBV12-5 and TRBJ1-3, the full variable domain is DARVTQTPRHKVTEMGQEVTMRCQPILGHNTVFWYRQTMMQGLELLAYFRNRAPLDDSGMPKDRFSAEMPDATLATLKIQPSEPRDSAVYFCASGFGSGNTIYFGEGSWLTVV.

J is TRBJ1-5 and V is TRBV6-1; perhaps TRBD1 as D (5 bases). The CDR3 is 17 amino acids. Germline CDR1 is MNHNS and CDR2 is SASEGT. V dropped 1 base and J dropped 5 bases, with 18 bases sitting between them. The CDR3, as DNA: TGTGCCAGCAGTGAAGAAGAGATACAGGAGGGCGATCAGCCCCAGCATTTT. It codes for CASSEEEIQEGDQPQHF.

The V gene is TRBV7-9, the J gene TRBJ2-3, with no clear D. The V end lost 4 bases, the J end lost 3 bases, and 11 bases lay between the germline ends. CDR1 is SEHNR, CDR2 FQNEAQ, per germline (reference sequence). This CDR3 has 14 residues. CDR3 DNA: TGTGCCAGCAGCTCCGCCCGGGTGACAGATACGCAGTATTTT. Its translation is CASSSARVTDTQYF.

This clone appeared a few times. The chain joins TRBV7-9 to TRBJ1-2; no clear D. Trimming shortened V by 2 bases and J by 8 bases, and 9 bases separated the two germline ends. CDR1 SEHNR and CDR2 FQNEAQ come from the germline V gene (reference sequence). This CDR3 spans 12 amino acids. The CDR3 DNA is TGTGCCAGCAGCTTAATACCGGGAGGCTACACCTTC. This codes for CASSLIPGGYTF.

The chain uses TRBV19 and TRBJ1-2; TRBD1 aligns across 7 bases. The germline CDR1 and CDR2 sequences are LNHDA and SQIVND (reference sequence). This CDR3 has 15 residues. The J segment lost 8 bases and the V segment lost 5 bases, leaving 14 bases of the junction unmatched. The DNA of the CDR3 is TGTGCCAGTAGTCCACGGGGAGGGGGCGCGGGAGGCTACACCTTC. It yields the protein CASSPRGGGAGGYTF.

The V and J genes are TRBV18 and TRBJ2-1; TRBD2 is a possible D gene (6 bases). The germline V gene has CDR1 KGHSH and CDR2 LQKENI. V was cut by 3 bases and J by 2 bases, with 8 bases left in between. This CDR3 is built from 14 residues. CDR3 in amino acids: CASSPSGAYNEQFF. The DNA for the CDR3 is TGTGCCAGCTCACCGTCGGGGGCCTACAATGAGCAGTTCTTC.

This clone came up a few times. The rearrangement links TRBV4-1 to TRBJ2-3; D remains ambiguous. This CDR3 is 12 amino acids long. The ends were cut back, 4 bases at V and 3 bases at J, with 5 bases in the middle. CDR1 MGHRA and CDR2 YSYEKL come from the germline V gene. This CDR3 is CASSLPTDTQYF. The CDR3 coding sequence is TGCGCCAGCAGCCTACCAACAGATACGCAGTATTTT.

In its sample, this clone was seen a few times. This chain uses TRBV5-4 with TRBJ1-2, with 8 nucleotides matching TRBD1. CDR1 and CDR2 (germline): SGHNT, YYREEE (reference sequence). The J segment lost 1 base and the V segment lost 2 bases, leaving 4 bases of the junction unmatched. The CDR3 runs 15 residues. This chain's CDR3 is CASSFKTGDNYGYTF. CDR3 nucleotides: TGTGCCAGCAGCTTTAAGACAGGGGATAACTATGGCTACACCTTC.

J is TRBJ2-3 and V is TRBV14; D is undetermined. V lost 1 base and J lost 0, with 5 bases in between. Germline V gives CDR1 SGHDN, CDR2 FVKESK. There are 14 residues in the CDR3. The CDR3 spells CASSQAVSTDTQYF. The CDR3 DNA is TGTGCCAGCAGCCAAGCCGTCAGCACAGATACGCAGTATTTT.

V and J are TRBV29-1 and TRBJ1-5; D remains ambiguous. Germline V lookup: CDR1 SQVTM, CDR2 ANQGSEA. CDR3 length equals 15 residues. The germline V and J ends were trimmed by 3 bases and 0 bases, with 12 bases remaining between them. The CDR3 spells CSVDPTEYSNQPQHF. CDR3 bases: TGCAGCGTTGACCCCACGGAATATAGCAATCAGCCCCAGCATTTT. Full variable domain (rest looked up from reference TRBV29-1 and TRBJ1-5): SAVISQKPSRDICQRGTSLTIQCQVDSQVTMMFWYRQQPGQSLTLIATANQGSEATYESGFVIDKFPISRPNLTFSTLTVSNMSPEDSSIYLCSVDPTEYSNQPQHFGDGTRLSIL.

V usage is TRBV2 and J usage is TRBJ2-5; D is unresolved. This CDR3 is built from 15 residues. The V end lost 0 bases, the J end lost 4 bases, and 12 bases lay between the germline ends. Germline values: CDR1 SNHLY, CDR2 FYNNEI. The DNA of the CDR3 is TGTGCCAGCAGTGAAGCGCGGTGGGCAGGAGAGACCCAGTACTTC. Its protein product is CASSEARWAGETQYF.

This sequence joins TRBV27 and TRBJ2-1; tentative D call: TRBD1 (6 bases). V was shortened by 0 bases and J by 7 bases, with 13 bases between the two germline ends. The CDR3 loop spans 15 amino acids. The germline V gene has CDR1 MNHEY and CDR2 SMNVEV (reference sequence). The CDR3 loop reads CASSLSVLRGNEQFF. Written as DNA, the CDR3 is TGTGCCAGCAGTTTATCGGTTCTCAGGGGAAATGAGCAGTTCTTC.

The rearrangement uses TRBV12-3 or TRBV12-4 and TRBJ1-2; D not certain. With 5 bases removed from V and 4 bases from J, the gap between germline ends came to 8 bases. The CDR3 loop spans 12 amino acids. CDR3 residues: CASSRALYGYTF. Written as DNA, the CDR3 is TGTGCCAGCAGTAGGGCCCTCTATGGCTACACCTTC.

The CDR3 region has the DNA TGTGCCAGCAGGCCTGGGACAGGGGAAACCGGGGAGCTGTTTTTT. Protein: CASRPGTGETGELFF. The chain carries TRBV7-9 and TRBJ2-2; 10 bases match TRBD1. The V gene end was trimmed by 6 bases and the J gene end by 5 bases; junction bases not matched to a gene: 6. The CDR3 is 15 amino acids. Germline loops: CDR1 SEHNR, CDR2 FQNEAQ (reference sequence).